This T cell receptor (beta chain) stems from a study of cytomegalovirus exposure and HLA in healthy donors. Study-wide points: Sequencing had likely introduced a cluster of highly shared sequence variants as an artifact. Some V segments could not be told apart, so they were left out, TRBV6-2 and TRBV6-3 among them.

This PCR relied on a set of 60 Vbeta primers and 13 Jbeta primers. Only in-frame clones appear in the TCRdb table, and some are missing; sequencing was by immunoSEQ multiplex PCR. Here the sample spans 100,000 to 150,000 clones, approximately 74% being singletons. Worth noting for this clone: Its antigen is unknown.

The V and J ends lost 2 bases and 1 base respectively, with 7 bases between them. The germline V gene has CDR1 GTSNPN and CDR2 SVGIG (reference sequence). The length of the CDR3 is 13 residues. This clonotype originated in a man aged 40-55 years in good health and CMV-seropositive. This sequence joins TRBV30 and TRBJ2-3; D uncertain. The sequencing input was PBMCs. The CDR3 here is CAWSPLGTDTQYF. DNA of the CDR3: TGTGCCTGGAGTCCCCTTGGCACAGATACGCAGTATTTT.